This T cell receptor (beta chain) was found in a study of CXCR3-negative and CXCR3-positive naive CD8 T cells. Study in general: Per-library TRB read counts averaged about 1.5 +/- 0.3 million, adding up to some 150 million in total.

Study-level results: Fresh PBMCs went into most assays, and CXCR3 expression partly declined after cryopreservation.

With respect to this clonotype: Antigen unknown.

CDR1 and CDR2 from the germline V gene are LNHNV and YYDKDF (reference sequence). The CDR3 extends over 14 amino acids. In preparing the TRB cDNA libraries, 5' RACE with UMI labels was used. TCRdb re-analyzed the 5' RACE reads; it lists each CDR3 protein once, without DNA. This sample's clone table lists fewer than 80,000 distinct CDR3 sequences. The source of this sequence is a human donor in good health. Some clones in this sample may be carry-over from other donors' samples. The sample comprised naive CXCR3- CD8+ T cells from blood. Sample subset: CD45RO-CCR7+CD27+CD95- naive CD8+ T cells lacking CXCR3 (TNR3-). V gene TRBV15 combines with J gene TRBJ1-6; TCRdb picks TRBD1, but there is no DNA to check that call. CDR3 loop: CATSADRGKSPLHF.